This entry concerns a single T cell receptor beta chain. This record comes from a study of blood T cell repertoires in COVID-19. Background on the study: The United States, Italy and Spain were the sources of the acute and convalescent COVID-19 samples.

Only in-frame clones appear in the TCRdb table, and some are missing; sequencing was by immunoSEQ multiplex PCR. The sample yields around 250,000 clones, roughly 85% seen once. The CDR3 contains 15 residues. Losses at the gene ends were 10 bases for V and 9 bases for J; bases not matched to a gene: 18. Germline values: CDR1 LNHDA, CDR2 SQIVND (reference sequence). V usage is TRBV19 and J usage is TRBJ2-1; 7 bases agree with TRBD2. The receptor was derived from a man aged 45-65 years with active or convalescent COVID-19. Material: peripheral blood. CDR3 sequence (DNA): TGTGCCACTAAGGCGGGGAAAGGTTGGGAGGGTGAGCAGTTCTTC. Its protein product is CATKAGKGWEGEQFF. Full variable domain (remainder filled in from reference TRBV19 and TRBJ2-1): DGGITQSPKYLFRKEGQNVTLSCEQNLNHDAMYWYRQDPGQGLRLIYYSQIVNDFQKGDIAEGYSVSREKKESFPLTVTSAQKNPTAFYLCATKAGKGWEGEQFFGPGTRLTVL.